This T cell receptor beta chain appears in the sequencing data of a study of CD8 T cells in Susac syndrome. V dropped 8 bases and J dropped 4; count of bases not matched to a gene: 5. The CDR3 has 14 residues. The germline gives CDR1 MNHEY, CDR2 SMNVEV (reference sequence). A quantity of about 0.45 to 1 ug RNA underwent reverse transcription using random hexamers. Each CDR3 protein gets one entry after TCRdb re-called the immunoSEQ multiplex PCR reads with MiXCR. The data hold 130,000 or so distinct CDR3 sequences, with about 90% observed a single time. This sequence originates from a human donor with multiple sclerosis. The J gene is TRBJ2-3, the V gene TRBV27; 11 nucleotides match TRBD1. Source material: CD8+ T cells from PBMCs. CDR3 sequence: CASRGQGAPDTQYF. The CDR3, as DNA: TGTGCCAGCCGAGGACAGGGGGCTCCAGATACGCAGTATTTT.